A selection of T cell receptor beta chains follows, all from one sample in a study of blood T cell repertoires in COVID-19. Clones were sequenced by immunoSEQ multiplex PCR, and TCRdb holds only the in-frame ones, with some missing. Among about 35,000 clones listed, around 84% were seen once. Sequenced material: peripheral blood. The receptors originated from a man aged 80 or over with acute or convalescent COVID-19. CDR3s include the opening cysteine and the closing phenylalanine or tryptophan. A D gene is named only where the DNA matches it firmly. Only part of the rows carry a size: once, few, many, or a class if the clone is expanded.

V	size	D	J	CDR3	DNA
TRBV5-1	NA	TRBD1	TRBJ1-2	CASSVQRQGAGYGYTF	TGCGCCAGCAGCGTCCAGAGACAGGGGGCCGGCTATGGCTACACCTTC
TRBV7-9	NA	NA	TRBJ1-2	CASKAFAEKYGYTF	TGTGCCAGCAAAGCCTTCGCTGAAAAGTATGGCTACACCTTC
TRBV7-8	NA	TRBD1	TRBJ2-1	CASSWVQGATSYNEQFF	TGTGCCAGCAGCTGGGTACAGGGGGCCACGTCCTACAATGAGCAGTTCTTC
TRBV4-1	few	NA	TRBJ1-4	CASSQVLRGPLVFF	TGCGCCAGCAGCCAAGTGCTCAGGGGCCCTTTGGTGTTTTTT
TRBV7-2	few	NA	TRBJ1-5	CASTLRYDQPQHF	TGTGCCAGCACCCTGAGGTACGATCAGCCCCAGCATTTT
TRBV14	NA	TRBD2	TRBJ2-3	CASSQGSGGTTDTQYF	TGTGCCAGCAGCCAAGGGAGCGGGGGAACCACAGATACGCAGTATTTT
TRBV3-1/TRBV3-2	few	TRBD2	TRBJ2-1	CASSQGWTSGYNEQFF	TGTGCCAGCAGCCAAGGCTGGACTAGCGGTTACAATGAGCAGTTCTTC
TRBV19	NA	NA	TRBJ1-3	CASSHRSSGNTIYF	TGTGCCAGTAGCCACAGGAGCTCTGGAAACACCATATATTTT
TRBV7-6	NA	TRBD2	TRBJ2-3	CASSLGVSGGAEDTQYF	TGTGCCAGCAGCTTAGGGGTTAGCGGGGGGGCGGAAGATACGCAGTATTTT
TRBV7-2	NA	TRBD2	TRBJ2-2	CASSLLAGDGSGELFF	TGTGCCAGCAGCCTGCTAGCGGGGGACGGCTCCGGGGAGCTGTTTTTT
TRBV10-3	NA	TRBD2	TRBJ2-3	CAIRRTSGDTDTQYF	TGTGCCATCAGACGGACTAGCGGGGACACAGATACGCAGTATTTT
TRBV3-1/TRBV3-2	NA	NA	TRBJ1-2	CASSPRRDNLKGGYTF	TGTGCCAGCAGCCCCCGTCGGGACAACCTAAAGGGTGGCTACACCTTC
TRBV7-8	NA	NA	TRBJ1-1	CASTLVGGGVEAFF	TGTGCCAGCACTCTAGTTGGGGGAGGTGTGGAAGCTTTCTTT